The rows below give T cell receptor beta chains drawn from one sample of a study of T cells in Graves' hyperthyroidism and ophthalmopathy. Via MiXCR, TCRdb re-called the multiplex PCR reads, giving one row per CDR3 protein. The sample shows 650,000 to 750,000 distinct CDR3 sequences, approximately 15% of them seen only once. The sequencing input was blood. The receptor set was obtained from a woman under 30 with Graves' hyperthyroidism. Each CDR3 is given with its conserved first and last residue. D genes are given only for firm matches. Clone size is given for some rows only: seen once, a few or many times, or a class if the clone is expanded.

few - 14 TRBJ2-7 TRBV4-1 TGCGCCAGCAGTCGGCAGCCTTCAGGCGACGAGCAGTACTTC CASSRQPSGDEQYF
- - 15 TRBJ1-6 TRBV18 TGTACCAGCTGTCCGGGCCGCCAGGCGGGTTCACCCCTCCACTTT CTSCPGRQAGSPLHF
- TRBD2 17 TRBJ2-2 TRBV7-2 TGTGCCAGCAGTCAATCGGGACTAGCGGGATACACCGGGGAGCTGTTTTTT CASSQSGLAGYTGELFF
many - 13 TRBJ2-7 TRBV7-2 TGTGCCAGCAGGGGAGGAGCCCGCCGCGAGCAGTACTTC CASRGGARREQYF
many TRBD2 14 TRBJ2-7 TRBV28 TGTGCCAGCAGCCTTAGCGGGATTGGAATCGAGCAGTACTTC CASSLSGIGIEQYF
- TRBD1 16 TRBJ2-7 TRBV10-3 TGTGCCATCAGTGAGTCGGGGACAGGGAGTGCCTACGAGCAGTACTTC CAISESGTGSAYEQYF
- - 13 TRBJ1-1 TRBV10-3 TGTGCCATCAGTGGACGACTTGGCGCTGAAGCTTTCTTT CAISGRLGAEAFF
many - 16 TRBJ1-6 TRBV11-2 TGTGCCAGCAGCTTAGGGCCTGGGAGCGGCAATTCACCCCTCCACTTT CASSLGPGSGNSPLHF
- TRBD1 14 TRBJ2-7 TRBV5-6 TGTGCCAGCAGCTCGGGACAGGGGATTTGGGAGCAGTACTTC CASSSGQGIWEQYF
- TRBD1 12 TRBJ2-7 TRBV11-1 TGTGCCAGCAGGCGACAGGGTTCCGAGCAGTACTTC CASRRQGSEQYF
many TRBD2 17 TRBJ2-5 TRBV11-2 TGTGCCAGCAGCTATTCCTTTAGCGGGATCAATGAAGAGACCCAGTACTTC CASSYSFSGINEETQYF
- TRBD1 16 TRBJ1-2 TRBV4-1 TGCGCCAGCAGCCAACCGGGACAGGGGGCTCGCTATGGCTACACCTTC CASSQPGQGARYGYTF
many - 13 TRBJ1-6 TRBV11-2 TGTGCCAGCAGCTTAGACAGATATTCACCCCTCCACTTT CASSLDRYSPLHF
many - 14 TRBJ1-6 TRBV3-1 TGTGCCATCAGCTTGGGACCTTATAATTCACCCCTCCACTTT CAISLGPYNSPLHF
few - 11 TRBJ1-5 TRBV6-1 TGTGCCAGCAGTGGGGGAGGGCCCCAGCATTTT CASSGGGPQHF
many - 15 TRBJ2-1 TRBV11-2 TGTGCCAGCAGCTTAGTTCCCCTCCTAAGCGATGAGCAGTTCTTC CASSLVPLLSDEQFF
many - 12 TRBJ1-2 TRBV29-1 TGCAGCGTTATGAGGCTTGCCTATGGCTACACCTTC CSVMRLAYGYTF
many - 14 TRBJ2-6 TRBV7-2 TGTGCCAGCAGCAGGGATTCTGGGGCCAACGTCCTGACTTTC CASSRDSGANVLTF
few - 16 TRBJ2-7 TRBV10-2 TGCGCCAGCACCAGGGGGGGAGCAGGAAGCTCCTACGAGCAGTACTTC CASTRGGAGSSYEQYF
- TRBD1 14 TRBJ1-2 TRBV6-1 TGTGCCAGCATCCAGACAGGGGACACTAGCGGCTACACCTTC CASIQTGDTSGYTF
many - 14 TRBJ1-2 TRBV30 TGTGCCTGGAGTGTACGTGGGGGAAACTATGGCTACACCTTC CAWSVRGGNYGYTF
many - 15 TRBJ1-1 TRBV6-1 TGTGCCAGCAGTTCCGCCCGGAGGGCAAACACTGAAGCTTTCTTT CASSSARRANTEAFF
many - 12 TRBJ1-1 TRBV11-1 TGTGCCAGCAGCTTTTCCGGGACAGAAGCTTTCTTT CASSFSGTEAFF
- - 15 TRBJ2-3 TRBV10-3 TGTGCCATCAGTGACCCCGGGGGTGCCACAGATACGCAGTATTTT CAISDPGGATDTQYF
- - 13 TRBJ2-1 TRBV12-3/TRBV12-4 TGTGCCAGCAGAGCTACAGGGACTTATGAGCAGTTCTTC CASRATGTYEQFF
few - 16 TRBJ2-7 TRBV19 TGTGCCAGTAGTATACCCCTCGGCAGGGGAGGCTACGAGCAGTACTTC CASSIPLGRGGYEQYF
many - 14 TRBJ2-7 TRBV20-1 TGCAGTGCTAGAGATGGGGGGACCTCCTACGAGCAGTACTTC CSARDGGTSYEQYF
many TRBD1 16 TRBJ1-1 TRBV12-3/TRBV12-4 TGTGCCAGCTTCCCGGGACAGGGGTTAAGGGGGACTGAAGCTTTCTTT CASFPGQGLRGTEAFF
- - 15 TRBJ2-1 TRBV11-2 TGTGCCAGCAGCTCAGAGTACAGAAAAGACAATGAGCAGTTCTTC CASSSEYRKDNEQFF
few TRBD1 12 TRBJ2-5 TRBV20-1 TGCAGTGCGACAGGGGCGGGAGAGACCCAGTACTTC CSATGAGETQYF
many - 16 TRBJ2-1 TRBV20-1 TGCAGTGCTAGAGATCCAGGCGGGATAGACTACAATGAGCAGTTCTTC CSARDPGGIDYNEQFF
few TRBD1 14 TRBJ1-4 TRBV28 TGTGCCAGCAGTTTTGGGGACAGGGTAGAAAAACTGTTTTTT CASSFGDRVEKLFF
- - 16 TRBJ2-1 TRBV25-1 TGTGCCAGCAGTGACTCCACAGGGTCTCGCACCGGTGAGCAGTTCTTC CASSDSTGSRTGEQFF
many - 14 TRBJ1-5 TRBV5-8 TGTGCCAGCAGCCTAGACAGTAGCAATCAGCCCCAGCATTTT CASSLDSSNQPQHF
- - 15 TRBJ1-2 TRBV6-2/TRBV6-3 TGTGCCAGCAGTAGAGAGGTCCTAGCTAACTATGGCTACACCTTC CASSREVLANYGYTF
few - 13 TRBJ1-1 TRBV9 TGTGCCAGCAGCGTTAGCAGGGGAACTGAAGCTTTCTTT CASSVSRGTEAFF
many - 14 TRBJ2-3 TRBV30 TGTGCCTGGAGTAAAGGATTGCACACAGATACGCAGTATTTT CAWSKGLHTDTQYF
few TRBD1 12 TRBJ1-2 TRBV29-1 TGCAGCGTGGGGACAGGGGGCGGTGGCTACACCTTC CSVGTGGGGYTF
many - 14 TRBJ1-2 TRBV18 TGTGCCAGCTCACCACCCCGCGCGAACTATGGCTACACCTTC CASSPPRANYGYTF
many TRBD2 16 TRBJ2-1 TRBV13 TGTGCCAGCAGCCTCCGGACTAGCGGAGGGCGGAATGAGCAGTTCTTC CASSLRTSGGRNEQFF